This is a list of T cell receptor beta chains from one sample in a study of blood T cell repertoires in COVID-19. Generated by immunoSEQ multiplex PCR, the TCRdb table keeps only in-frame clones and is missing some. The data show about 180,000 clones, about 86% seen once. What was sequenced was peripheral blood. These receptors were collected from a man aged 50 to 60 with active or convalescent COVID-19. Both conserved end residues are part of each CDR3. The D gene is left open where the match is weak. A row's size may be missing; if present it is once, few, many or a size class.

abundance: -
v_gene: TRBV3-1/TRBV3-2
j_gene: TRBJ1-1
d_gene: -
CDR3aa: CASSPSSNTEAFF
CDR3nt: TGTGCCAGCAGCCCGTCCTCGAACACTGAAGCTTTCTTT

abundance: -
v_gene: TRBV6-5
j_gene: TRBJ2-7
d_gene: TRBD1
CDR3aa: CASRVIQGGSYEQYF
CDR3nt: TGTGCCAGCAGGGTAATACAGGGGGGCTCCTACGAGCAGTACTTC

abundance: -
v_gene: TRBV12-3/TRBV12-4
j_gene: TRBJ1-1
d_gene: -
CDR3aa: CASDRQAEAFF
CDR3nt: TGTGCCAGCGACCGACAGGCTGAAGCTTTCTTT

abundance: -
v_gene: TRBV12-5
j_gene: TRBJ2-7
d_gene: TRBD1
CDR3aa: CASGPLSGGPYEQYF
CDR3nt: TGTGCTAGTGGTCCCCTATCAGGGGGCCCCTACGAGCAGTACTTC

abundance: -
v_gene: TRBV7-2
j_gene: TRBJ1-1
d_gene: -
CDR3aa: CASSLQGYTEAFF
CDR3nt: TGTGCCAGCAGCTTACAGGGATACACTGAAGCTTTCTTT

abundance: -
v_gene: TRBV10-3
j_gene: TRBJ2-3
d_gene: -
CDR3aa: CAIRPSTATDTQYF
CDR3nt: TGTGCCATCAGACCCTCCACAGCCACAGATACGCAGTATTTT

abundance: -
v_gene: TRBV12-3/TRBV12-4
j_gene: TRBJ1-1
d_gene: -
CDR3aa: CASSYRDTSEAFF
CDR3nt: TGTGCCAGCAGTTACCGGGACACCAGTGAAGCTTTCTTT

abundance: -
v_gene: TRBV5-1
j_gene: TRBJ2-7
d_gene: -
CDR3aa: CASSAGQRTYEQYF
CDR3nt: TGCGCCAGCAGCGCGGGACAGCGAACCTACGAGCAGTACTTC

abundance: -
v_gene: TRBV5-6
j_gene: TRBJ1-2
d_gene: -
CDR3aa: CASSLSSGYTF
CDR3nt: TGTGCCAGCAGCCTCTCGAGCGGCTACACCTTC

abundance: -
v_gene: TRBV5-6
j_gene: TRBJ2-7
d_gene: -
CDR3aa: CASSSGLVGQYF
CDR3nt: TGTGCCAGCAGCTCCGGACTCGTCGGGCAGTACTTC

abundance: -
v_gene: TRBV21-1
j_gene: TRBJ2-7
d_gene: -
CDR3aa: CASTRTWGGGPYEQYF
CDR3nt: TGTGCCAGCACCCGGACATGGGGAGGGGGTCCCTACGAGCAGTACTTC

abundance: -
v_gene: TRBV6-4
j_gene: TRBJ2-3
d_gene: TRBD2
CDR3aa: CAGKAGGPQGDTQYF
CDR3nt: TGTGCGGGGAAAGCGGGAGGTCCACAGGGAGATACGCAGTATTTT

abundance: -
v_gene: TRBV10-3
j_gene: TRBJ2-1
d_gene: TRBD1
CDR3aa: CAAGPDRAGNEQFF
CDR3nt: TGTGCCGCCGGGCCGGACAGGGCCGGTAATGAGCAGTTCTTC

abundance: -
v_gene: TRBV5-6
j_gene: TRBJ2-1
d_gene: -
CDR3aa: CASSRLTDTYNEQFF
CDR3nt: TGTGCCAGCAGTAGACTGACCGATACCTACAATGAGCAGTTCTTC

abundance: -
v_gene: TRBV10-3
j_gene: TRBJ1-2
d_gene: TRBD1
CDR3aa: CATRDREGGYTF
CDR3nt: TGTGCCACCCGGGACAGGGAAGGAGGCTACACCTTC

abundance: once
v_gene: TRBV7-2
j_gene: TRBJ2-1
d_gene: TRBD2
CDR3aa: CASSLAGSGISNEQFF
CDR3nt: TGTGCCAGCAGCTTAGCGGGTAGCGGGATATCCAATGAGCAGTTCTTC

abundance: -
v_gene: TRBV28
j_gene: TRBJ2-1
d_gene: TRBD2
CDR3aa: CASNEGLAGGNNEQFF
CDR3nt: TGTGCCAGCAACGAGGGACTAGCGGGGGGAAACAATGAGCAGTTCTTC

abundance: -
v_gene: TRBV29-1
j_gene: TRBJ2-7
d_gene: TRBD1
CDR3aa: CSGFTGDSYEQYF
CDR3nt: TGCAGCGGGTTTACAGGGGACTCCTACGAGCAGTACTTC

abundance: -
v_gene: TRBV5-1
j_gene: TRBJ2-3
d_gene: TRBD2
CDR3aa: CASSLSGSRGADTQYF
CDR3nt: TGCGCCAGCAGCTTGTCGGGGTCCCGGGGGGCAGATACGCAGTATTTT

abundance: -
v_gene: TRBV6-2/TRBV6-3
j_gene: TRBJ1-1
d_gene: TRBD1
CDR3aa: CASSWTGPVTEAFF
CDR3nt: TGTGCCAGCAGTTGGACAGGCCCCGTCACTGAAGCTTTCTTT

abundance: -
v_gene: TRBV29-1
j_gene: TRBJ1-1
d_gene: -
CDR3aa: CSVRETGTRAEAFF
CDR3nt: TGCAGCGTCCGTGAGACAGGAACCAGAGCTGAAGCTTTCTTT

abundance: -
v_gene: TRBV30
j_gene: TRBJ2-1
d_gene: -
CDR3aa: CAWSVRSEQFF
CDR3nt: TGTGCCTGGAGTGTAAGGAGTGAGCAGTTCTTC

abundance: -
v_gene: TRBV4-2
j_gene: TRBJ2-2
d_gene: TRBD2
CDR3aa: CASSQAPTSSNTGELFF
CDR3nt: TGTGCCAGCAGCCAAGCTCCGACTAGCAGCAACACCGGGGAGCTGTTTTTT

abundance: -
v_gene: TRBV6-4
j_gene: TRBJ1-6
d_gene: TRBD1
CDR3aa: CASSETGNSPLHF
CDR3nt: TGTGCCAGCAGTGAGACAGGGAATTCACCCCTCCACTTT

abundance: -
v_gene: TRBV6-6
j_gene: TRBJ1-5
d_gene: TRBD1
CDR3aa: CASSARQGLSNQPQHF
CDR3nt: TGTGCCAGCAGTGCTCGACAGGGGTTGAGCAATCAGCCCCAGCATTTT

abundance: -
v_gene: TRBV5-6
j_gene: TRBJ1-5
d_gene: -
CDR3aa: CASSKTGSGNQPQHF
CDR3nt: TGTGCCAGCAGCAAGACAGGCTCGGGCAATCAGCCCCAGCATTTT

abundance: -
v_gene: TRBV3-1/TRBV3-2
j_gene: TRBJ2-7
d_gene: -
CDR3aa: CASTSGRLHEQYF
CDR3nt: TGTGCCAGCACCTCAGGGAGGCTCCACGAGCAGTACTTC

abundance: -
v_gene: TRBV7-2
j_gene: TRBJ1-1
d_gene: -
CDR3aa: CASSPYRNTEAFF
CDR3nt: TGTGCCAGCAGCCCTTATAGGAACACTGAAGCTTTCTTT

abundance: -
v_gene: TRBV6-6
j_gene: TRBJ2-5
d_gene: -
CDR3aa: CASSYPQETQYF
CDR3nt: TGTGCCAGCAGTTACCCTCAAGAGACCCAGTACTTC

abundance: few
v_gene: TRBV27
j_gene: TRBJ2-7
d_gene: TRBD2
CDR3aa: CASSTPSGGNLYEQYF
CDR3nt: TGTGCCAGCAGCACTCCTAGCGGGGGGAACCTCTACGAGCAGTACTTC

abundance: -
v_gene: TRBV7-2
j_gene: TRBJ1-4
d_gene: -
CDR3aa: CASSLRPGEKLFF
CDR3nt: TGTGCCAGCAGCTTAAGGCCGGGAGAAAAACTGTTTTTT